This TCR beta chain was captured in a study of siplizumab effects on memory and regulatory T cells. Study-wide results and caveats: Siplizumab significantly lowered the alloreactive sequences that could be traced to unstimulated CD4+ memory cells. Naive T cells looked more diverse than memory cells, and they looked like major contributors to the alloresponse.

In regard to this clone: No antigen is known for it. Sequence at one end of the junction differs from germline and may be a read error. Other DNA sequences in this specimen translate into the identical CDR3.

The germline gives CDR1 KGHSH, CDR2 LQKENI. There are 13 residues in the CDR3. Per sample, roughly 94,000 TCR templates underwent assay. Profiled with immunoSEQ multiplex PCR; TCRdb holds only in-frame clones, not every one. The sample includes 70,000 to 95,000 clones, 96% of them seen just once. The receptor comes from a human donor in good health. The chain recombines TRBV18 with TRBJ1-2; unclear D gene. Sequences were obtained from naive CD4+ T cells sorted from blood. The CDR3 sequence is CASSPSEAYGYTF. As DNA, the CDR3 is TGTGCTAGCTCACCAAGCGAGGCCTATGGCTACACCTTC.